This is a list of T cell receptor beta chains from one sample in a study of early T cells in non-severe SARS-CoV-2 infection. Each CDR3 protein is one row after TCRdb ran MiXCR on the 5' RACE reads. The sample lists about 58,000 distinct CDR3 sequences, around 11% occurring once. Sequenced: whole blood. The receptors were gathered from an adult who was a healthcare worker with PCR-confirmed SARS-CoV-2 infection or an uninfected control (not recorded which). CDR3s include the opening cysteine and the closing phenylalanine or tryptophan. The D gene is left open where the match is weak. The listing skips clone size in some rows; elsewhere it reads once, few, many or a size class.

v_call	j_call	clone_size	d_call	cdr3_nt	cdr3_aa
TRBV27	TRBJ1-2	few	TRBD1	TGTGCCAGCAGTCTATCTGGGGGACAGAACTATGGCTACACCTTC	CASSLSGGQNYGYTF
TRBV28	TRBJ2-3	NA	TRBD1	TGTGCCAGCAGTCCGGAGGGACAGGGCACAGATACGCAGTATTTT	CASSPEGQGTDTQYF
TRBV6-5	TRBJ2-2	NA	TRBD1	TGTGCCAGCAGTTACGCGGGACAGGGGAACACCGGGGAGCTGTTTTTT	CASSYAGQGNTGELFF
TRBV2	TRBJ2-3	NA	NA	TGTGCCAGCAGTGGAAGTATAGGTGTCGGGAGCACAGATACGCAGTATTTT	CASSGSIGVGSTDTQYF
TRBV14	TRBJ2-2	few	NA	TGTGCCAGCAGCAGCCGGGACACGAACACCGGGGAGCTGTTTTTT	CASSSRDTNTGELFF
TRBV28	TRBJ1-2	few	NA	TGTGCCAGCAGTTTCATTGGGAGGGAACGCTACACCTTC	CASSFIGRERYTF
TRBV28	TRBJ1-2	many	NA	TGTGCCAGCAGTTTATTTTCAATGGGGTTCGGAGGCTACACCTTC	CASSLFSMGFGGYTF
TRBV28	TRBJ2-3	NA	TRBD2	TGTGCCAGCAGTCCTCAACTAGCGGGGGATACGCAGTATTTT	CASSPQLAGDTQYF
TRBV9	TRBJ2-5	few	NA	TGTGCCAGCAGCGTCGACGGCCAAGAGACCCAGTACTTC	CASSVDGQETQYF
TRBV11-2	TRBJ2-2	NA	NA	TGTGCCAGCAGCCCCTCGACCACCGGGGAGCTGTTTTTT	CASSPSTTGELFF
TRBV5-1	TRBJ2-5	few	NA	TGCGCCAGCAGCTTGGGAGAGGTCCAAGAGACCCAGTACTTC	CASSLGEVQETQYF
TRBV20-1	TRBJ2-7	few	TRBD2	TGCAGTGCTAATGACAGAGGACTAGCGGGAGTGGTCAACGAGCAGTACTTC	CSANDRGLAGVVNEQYF
TRBV3-1	TRBJ1-3	NA	NA	TGTGCCAGCAGACAAGGAAACACCATATATTTT	CASRQGNTIYF
TRBV5-1	TRBJ2-1	few	TRBD2	TGCGCCAGCAGCTTGGGCGGGACTAGCTTACACAATGAGCAGTTCTTC	CASSLGGTSLHNEQFF
TRBV29-1	TRBJ1-1	NA	TRBD1	TGCAGCCCTGTCCCGACAGGGGGCTTGAACACTGAAGCTTTCTTT	CSPVPTGGLNTEAFF
TRBV24-1	TRBJ2-7	NA	NA	TGTGCCACCAGTGATTCATCAGGTACTAGCTCCTACGAGCAGTACTTC	CATSDSSGTSSYEQYF
TRBV7-3	TRBJ2-1	NA	TRBD1	TGTGCCAGCAGCTTCTCGACAGGGAGTGGTGAGCAGTTCTTC	CASSFSTGSGEQFF
TRBV5-8	TRBJ2-4	many	NA	TGTGCCAGCAGCCCGAGGACAATAGCCAAAAACATTCAGTACTTC	CASSPRTIAKNIQYF
TRBV2	TRBJ2-7	NA	TRBD1	TGTGCCAGCAGTGAGGTGGGGACAGGGGACAACGAGCAGTACTTC	CASSEVGTGDNEQYF
TRBV9	TRBJ2-1	few	TRBD2	TGTGCCAGCAGCGCGAGCGGGACGCAGTTCTTC	CASSASGTQFF
TRBV9	TRBJ2-1	NA	TRBD2	TGTGCCAGCAGCGTAGTGGCGGGAGGGCCGGCTGAGCAGTTCTTC	CASSVVAGGPAEQFF
TRBV7-8	TRBJ1-2	NA	TRBD1	TGTGCCAGCAGCTCTGGACAGGGAGGGTATGGCTACACCTTC	CASSSGQGGYGYTF
TRBV7-2	TRBJ1-1	NA	TRBD1	TGTGCCAGCAGGTCCTACAGGGGGAACACTGAAGCTTTCTTT	CASRSYRGNTEAFF
TRBV11-3	TRBJ2-5	many	NA	TGTGCCAGCAGCCGATCCTCAGAGACCCAGTACTTC	CASSRSSETQYF
TRBV6-6	TRBJ2-7	many	NA	TGTGCCAGCAGTCCACAGGGGAGGGAGCAGTACTTC	CASSPQGREQYF
TRBV7-9	TRBJ2-7	few	TRBD2	TGTGCCAGCAGCCCGAATAGCGGGAGGCGTTACTTC	CASSPNSGRRYF
TRBV11-2	TRBJ2-5	NA	NA	TGTGCCAGCAGCCCAGGACGGAGGCCGGAGACCCAGTACTTC	CASSPGRRPETQYF
TRBV29-1	TRBJ2-1	few	TRBD2	TGCAGCGTTGATGGGGTAGCGGGAGTTAATGAGCAGTTCTTC	CSVDGVAGVNEQFF
TRBV12-3/TRBV12-4	TRBJ2-5	many	TRBD1	TGTGCCAGCACCGACAGGGGTTTCGAGACCCAGTACTTC	CASTDRGFETQYF
TRBV5-1	TRBJ2-1	NA	NA	TGCGCCAGCAGCTTGGGTGGGACGACTGACAATGAGCAGTTCTTC	CASSLGGTTDNEQFF
TRBV28	TRBJ2-5	NA	NA	TGTGCCAGCAGTTTGGCAAGGGGACAAGAGACCCAGTACTTC	CASSLARGQETQYF
TRBV29-1	TRBJ1-6	NA	NA	TGCAGCGTTGGCGAAAGGAGGTACCTCTATAATTCACCCCTCCACTTT	CSVGERRYLYNSPLHF
TRBV4-2	TRBJ2-7	many	NA	TGTGCCAGCAGCCTCCCCCAGGGGGGCGCCGAGCAGTACTTC	CASSLPQGGAEQYF
TRBV5-1	TRBJ2-7	many	NA	TGCGCCAGCGCTGCGGAGGGCGAGCAGTACTTC	CASAAEGEQYF
TRBV18	TRBJ2-7	many	NA	TGTGCCAGCTCACGCGACGTAGGCAACGAGCAGTACTTC	CASSRDVGNEQYF
TRBV29-1	TRBJ2-3	NA	NA	TGCAGCGTGAAACCGAGCACAGATACGCAGTATTTT	CSVKPSTDTQYF
TRBV2	TRBJ2-1	NA	TRBD2	TGTGCCAGCAGCAGACTTAGCGGGAGATTCTACAATGAGCAGTTCTTC	CASSRLSGRFYNEQFF
TRBV5-1	TRBJ2-7	NA	NA	TGCGCCAGCAGCTTGGCCCAGGGAAGCGTCACCTACGAGCAGTACTTC	CASSLAQGSVTYEQYF
TRBV20-1	TRBJ2-1	NA	NA	TGCAGTGCTAAGTTTGGGGGGACCTACAATGAGCAGTTCTTC	CSAKFGGTYNEQFF
TRBV2	TRBJ2-3	few	TRBD1	TGTGCCAGCAGGAGGACGACAGGGTATCAAGATACGCAGTATTTT	CASRRTTGYQDTQYF
TRBV9	TRBJ2-1	NA	TRBD2	TGTGCCAGCAGCGGAGGACTAGCCGGTGATGAGCAGTTCTTC	CASSGGLAGDEQFF
TRBV18	TRBJ1-2	few	NA	TGTGCCAGCTCAAGAAACGGACAGTCTTTAGGCTATGGCTACACCTTC	CASSRNGQSLGYGYTF
TRBV12-3/TRBV12-4	TRBJ1-6	few	NA	TGTGCCAGCAGCCCCGGGGCCCATAATTCACCCCTCCACTTT	CASSPGAHNSPLHF
TRBV7-8	TRBJ2-1	NA	NA	TGTGCCAGCAGCTTATATGGGGACAATGAGCAGTTCTTC	CASSLYGDNEQFF
TRBV20-1	TRBJ2-7	NA	TRBD2	TGCAGTGCTTGGACTAGCGGGAGGGACTACGAGCAGTACTTC	CSAWTSGRDYEQYF
TRBV2	TRBJ1-1	NA	TRBD1	TGTGCCAGCTCTGACAGGGGGACTGAAGCTTTCTTT	CASSDRGTEAFF
TRBV4-2	TRBJ2-1	few	TRBD2	TGTGCCAGCAGCCAAGCGGAGACTAGCGGGAGTGGTGAGCAGTTCTTC	CASSQAETSGSGEQFF
TRBV18	TRBJ2-1	few	NA	TGTGCCAGCTCACCATCTGCGGGAAATTCCTACAATGAGCAGTTCTTC	CASSPSAGNSYNEQFF
TRBV7-2	TRBJ2-1	many	TRBD2	TGTGCCAGCACTAAATCCGTAGCGGGAGCCAATGAGCAGTTCTTC	CASTKSVAGANEQFF
TRBV5-1	TRBJ2-5	few	NA	TGCGCCAGCAGCCGGGACCTGCAAGAGACCCAGTACTTC	CASSRDLQETQYF
TRBV18	TRBJ2-2	many	NA	TGTGCCAGCTCACCAATTGGGACCGGGGAGCTGTTTTTT	CASSPIGTGELFF
TRBV7-2	TRBJ1-6	NA	NA	TGTGCCAGCAGCTTACGGGCGGGTCGGTCACCCCTCCACTTT	CASSLRAGRSPLHF